One T cell receptor beta chain is described in this entry. Antigen unknown. UMIs and sample barcodes were carried by the TCR alpha and TCR beta cDNA libraries that 5'RACE produced using constant-segment primers. From the 5' RACE reads, TCRdb called clonotypes with MiXCR, one entry per CDR3 protein. In the table there are 400,000 to 500,000 distinct CDR3 sequences, approximately 18% of which are singletons. The CDR3 has 13 amino acids. This record belongs to a study of T-cell memory formation after mild COVID-19. Study-wide results and limits: The pre-infection memory compartment contained some responding clones, suggesting cross-reactive memory joined. Among clones peaking at day 37 in the second wave, SARS-CoV-2 specificity remained unconfirmed. CD4+ bias marked clones expanding day 15 to 37, unlike balanced contracting clones.

The source of this sequence is a man between 18 and 35 years old who had mild COVID-19 (a few samples of this study predate the infection). Cell type and time point are not known. The genes are TRBV12-2 and TRBJ1-1. TRBV12-2 is marked as a pseudogene. Sequencing used PBMCs or a T cell subset sorted from them (not recorded which). CDR3 sequence (DNA): TGTGCAAGTCGCCCCACAACGAACACTGAAGCTTTCTTT. Its translation is CASRPTTNTEAFF.